The 12 T cell receptor beta chains below come from one sample, sequenced in a study of cytomegalovirus exposure and HLA in healthy donors. Vbeta (60) and Jbeta (13) primers were used in the PCR. Data came from immunoSEQ multiplex PCR; TCRdb stores just in-frame clones and leaves some out. The table lists 130,000 or so clones, more than 60% of them singletons. Sequences were obtained from PBMCs. The receptors were gathered from a man younger than 35 in good health and CMV-seronegative.

This clone was recorded a few times. This chain connects TRBV6-5 to TRBJ1-4; 8 bases align to TRBD1. Germline assignment: CDR1 MNHEY and CDR2 SVGAGI. The J segment lost 2 bases and the V segment lost 6 bases, leaving 2 bases of the junction unmatched. The CDR3 totals 14 residues. The CDR3 reads CASRYRGTNEKLFF. DNA of the CDR3: TGTGCCAGCAGGTACAGGGGGACTAATGAAAAACTGTTTTTT.

This chain joins TRBV25-1 and TRBJ1-6, with 7 bases fitting TRBD1. Germline CDR1 MGHDK, CDR2 SYGVNS. The CDR3 is 15 residues long. The V gene end was trimmed by 4 bases and the J gene end by 6 bases; junction bases not matched to a gene: 6. The CDR3 sequence is CASSGRQGSNSPLHF. The CDR3 region has the DNA TGTGCCAGCAGTGGACGACAGGGAAGTAATTCACCCCTCCACTTT.

In DNA form, the CDR3 reads TGTGCCAGCAGTTACCTGGGAGTGAACACTGAAGCTTTCTTT. It yields the protein CASSYLGVNTEAFF. The chain employs TRBV6-5 and TRBJ1-1; no clear D. This CDR3 region has 14 residues. CDR1 and CDR2 (germline): MNHEY, SVGAGI. Trimming pared 2 bases from V and 0 bases from J, leaving 7 bases between.

The chain combines TRBV7-2 with TRBJ1-1; 12 positions match TRBD1. CDR3 size: 15 residues. With 4 bases clipped from V and 14 bases from J, the junction kept 14 bases outside the gene matches. Germline CDR1 and CDR2: SGHTA and FQGNSA. The CDR3 protein is CASSSPGTGGGKWFF. DNA for the CDR3: TGTGCCAGCAGCTCTCCCGGGACAGGGGGCGGGAAGTGGTTCTTT.

The chain uses TRBV9 and TRBJ1-4; D uncertain. Germline lookup yields CDR1 SGDLS and CDR2 YYNGEE. This CDR3 comprises 14 residues. V gave up 3 bases and J gave up 4 bases, with 10 bases separating them. CDR3 region: CASSARGSNEKLFF. The CDR3 region has the DNA TGTGCCAGCAGCGCTAGAGGAAGTAATGAAAAACTGTTTTTT.

The rearrangement joins TRBV25-1 to TRBJ2-2, with 9 bases fitting TRBD1. V gave up 6 bases and J gave up 0 bases; unmatched junction bases: 5. The CDR3 extends over 16 amino acids. The V gene's germline CDR1 is MGHDK and CDR2 SYGVNS. The DNA of the CDR3 is TGTGCCAGCAGCTCTACAGGGGGCTCGAACACCGGGGAGCTGTTTTTT. It codes for CASSSTGGSNTGELFF.

The rearrangement uses TRBV7-9 and TRBJ2-1, with D possibly matching TRBD1 (6 bases). The CDR3 consists of 15 residues. The germline V gene encodes CDR1 SEHNR and CDR2 FQNEAQ (reference sequence). V lost 2 bases to trimming and J lost 10 bases, with 18 bases between them. For the CDR3, the DNA is TGTGCCAGCAGCTTATGGGACACTGGCACGGGGGAGCAGTTCTTC. Protein sequence: CASSLWDTGTGEQFF.

The gene calls are TRBV7-2 and TRBJ2-7; D gene ambiguous. Trimming removed 4 bases at V and 1 base at J, with 17 bases between. The CDR3 extends over 16 amino acids. The germline V gene has CDR1 SGHTA and CDR2 FQGNSA. The CDR3 loop is CASSSPPQTPSYEQYF. Written as DNA, the CDR3 is TGTGCCAGCAGCTCTCCGCCACAGACCCCTTCCTACGAGCAGTACTTC.

The rearrangement links TRBV21-1 to TRBJ2-7; the table's D call TRBD2 went unverified against the DNA. TRBV21-1 is tagged as a pseudogene. CDR3 length: 16 amino acids. CDR3 nucleotide sequence: TGTGCCAGCAGCAAGGGACTAGCGGGAGGGTTTTACGAGCAGTACTTC. Amino acid sequence: CASSKGLAGGFYEQYF.

The chain couples TRBV10-1 to TRBJ2-7, with TRBD2 matching 7 bases. The junction had 13 bases not matched to a gene; V was cut back by 3 bases and J by 5 bases. The germline V gene encodes CDR1 WNHNN and CDR2 SYGVQD (reference sequence). There are 16 residues in the CDR3. CDR3 amino acids: CASSELTSFKHHEQYF. CDR3 coding DNA: TGCGCCAGCAGTGAATTGACTAGCTTCAAACACCACGAGCAGTACTTC.

The V gene is TRBV27, the J gene TRBJ2-5; a weak D match, TRBD2 (6 bases). The CDR3 runs to 13 residues. Germline loops: CDR1 MNHEY, CDR2 SMNVEV (reference sequence). V was clipped by 6 bases and J by 5 bases, with 13 bases between them. CDR3 protein: CASSTGGWETQYF. DNA for the CDR3: TGTGCCAGCAGCACTGGGGGGTGGGAGACCCAGTACTTC.

The chain employs TRBV18 and TRBJ2-1; TRBD2 matches 16 bases. This CDR3 is 16 amino acids long. V lost 6 bases, J lost 7 bases, and 6 bases stayed unmatched. Germline V CDR1 and CDR2: KGHSH, LQKENI. CDR3 sequence reads: CASSTGLAGGPNEQFF. The CDR3 nucleotides read TGTGCCAGCTCTACGGGACTAGCGGGAGGGCCGAATGAGCAGTTCTTC.